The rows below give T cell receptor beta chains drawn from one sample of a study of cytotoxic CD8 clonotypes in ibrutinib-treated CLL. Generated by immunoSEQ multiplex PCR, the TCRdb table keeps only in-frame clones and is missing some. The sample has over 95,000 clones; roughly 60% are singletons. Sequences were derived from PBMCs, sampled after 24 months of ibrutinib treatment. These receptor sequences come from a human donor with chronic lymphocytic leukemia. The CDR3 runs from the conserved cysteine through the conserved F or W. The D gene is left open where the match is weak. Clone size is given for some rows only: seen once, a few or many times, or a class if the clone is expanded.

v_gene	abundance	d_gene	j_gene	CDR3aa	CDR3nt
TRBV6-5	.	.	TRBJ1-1	CASGTNNEAFF	TGTGCCAGCGGAACTAATAATGAAGCTTTCTTT
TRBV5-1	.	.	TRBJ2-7	CASSLVGSRGYEQYF	TGCGCCAGCAGCTTGGTAGGGTCCAGAGGATACGAGCAGTACTTC
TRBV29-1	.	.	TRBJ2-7	CSVSEAGQGGYEQYF	TGCAGCGTTTCGGAGGCGGGGCAGGGCGGTTACGAGCAGTACTTC
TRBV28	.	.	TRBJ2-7	CASSLLGKDGPGAYDEQYF	TGTGCCAGCAGTTTATTAGGCAAGGACGGACCTGGGGCCTACGACGAGCAGTACTTC
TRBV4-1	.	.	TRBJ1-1	CASSPGKGAFF	TGCGCCAGCAGCCCCGGGAAGGGAGCTTTCTTT
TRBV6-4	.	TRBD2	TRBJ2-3	CATTQRGSVGDTQYF	TGTGCCACCACCCAGCGGGGCTCGGTAGGAGATACGCAGTATTTT
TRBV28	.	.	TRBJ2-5	CASSPSLGAQYF	TGTGCCAGCAGCCCCAGTTTAGGGGCCCAGTACTTC
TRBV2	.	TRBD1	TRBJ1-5	CASTADRADNQPQHF	TGTGCCAGCACCGCTGACAGGGCGGACAATCAGCCCCAGCATTTT
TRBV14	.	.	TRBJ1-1	CASSQLLGHLNTEAFF	TGTGCCAGCAGCCAATTACTCGGACACCTGAACACTGAAGCTTTCTTT
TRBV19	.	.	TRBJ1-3	CASSPRNSGNTIYF	TGTGCCAGTAGTCCTAGGAACTCCGGAAACACCATATATTTT
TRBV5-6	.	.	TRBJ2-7	CASSLRGYEQYF	TGTGCCAGCAGCCTCCGAGGCTACGAGCAGTACTTC
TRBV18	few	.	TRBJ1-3	CASSPAKGNTIYF	TGTGCCAGCTCACCCGCTAAGGGAAACACCATATATTTT
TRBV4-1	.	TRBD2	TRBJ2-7	CASSPPGGGDFEQYF	TGCGCCAGCAGCCCCCCCGGCGGGGGGGATTTCGAGCAGTACTTC
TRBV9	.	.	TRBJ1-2	CASSTTGTGGYTF	TGTGCCAGCAGCACAACGGGGACCGGCGGCTACACCTTC
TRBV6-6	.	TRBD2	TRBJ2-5	CASSPTLAGAEETQYF	TGTGCCAGCAGCCCGACTCTAGCGGGGGCGGAAGAGACCCAGTACTTC
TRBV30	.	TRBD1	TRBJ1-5	CAWDLTGGNQPQHF	TGTGCCTGGGACCTCACAGGGGGCAATCAGCCCCAGCATTTT
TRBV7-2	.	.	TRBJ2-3	CASSLMGATDTQYF	TGTGCCAGCAGCCTGATGGGCGCGACAGATACGCAGTATTTT
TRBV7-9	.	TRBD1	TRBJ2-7	CASSHRDRKYEQYF	TGTGCCAGCAGCCATAGGGACAGAAAATACGAGCAGTACTTC
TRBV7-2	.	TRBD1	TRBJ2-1	CASSSGQGAYNEQFF	TGTGCCAGCAGCTCCGGACAGGGGGCATACAATGAGCAGTTCTTC
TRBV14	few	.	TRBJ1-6	CASSQDLDSNSPLHF	TGTGCCAGCAGCCAAGATTTGGACAGTAATTCACCCCTCCACTTT
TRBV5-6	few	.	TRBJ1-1	CASSFTANTEAFF	TGTGCCAGCAGCTTCACAGCGAACACTGAAGCTTTCTTT
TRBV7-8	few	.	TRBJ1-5	CASSLVGVGQPQHF	TGTGCCAGCAGCTTAGTTGGGGTAGGTCAGCCCCAGCATTTT
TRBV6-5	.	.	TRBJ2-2	CASSYSRLRGPGELFF	TGTGCCAGCAGTTACTCGAGGCTAAGAGGTCCCGGGGAGCTGTTTTTT
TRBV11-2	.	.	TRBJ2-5	CASSPSGWETQYF	TGTGCCAGCAGCCCGTCTGGTTGGGAGACCCAGTACTTC
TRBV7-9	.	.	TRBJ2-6	CATPRSGANVLTF	TGTGCCACGCCCCGCTCTGGGGCCAACGTCCTGACTTTC